This T cell receptor (beta chain) was identified during a study of OX40 agonist ivuxolimab in advanced cancers. Study-wide context: The group had a mean age of 60 years, ranged from about 23 to 85, and was 82.7% male.

This clone was counted a few times. Profiled with immunoSEQ multiplex PCR; TCRdb holds only in-frame clones, not every one. The table has tens of thousands of clones, 86% seen once. Per the germline V gene, CDR1 is SGHAT and CDR2 is FQNNGV. The CDR3 runs 15 residues. Trimming removed 6 bases at V and 4 bases at J, with 19 bases between. The source of this sequence is an adult with an advanced solid tumor such as melanoma, head and neck, liver or kidney cancer. This chain joins TRBV11-2 and TRBJ2-7, with D possibly matching TRBD2 (7 bases). The sequenced sample was CD4+ or CD8+ T cells sorted from blood, obtained in a trial of the OX40 agonist ivuxolimab. In DNA, the CDR3 is TGTGCCAGCAGACAGGGAGGGGTGTTCGAGTACGAGCAGTACTTC. This sequence encodes CASRQGGVFEYEQYF.